This T cell receptor beta chain was sequenced for a study of beta chain features in type 1 diabetes. Findings and limits, study-wide: For patients, the naive, central memory and Treg TCRB repertoires appeared more alike than for healthy donors. Whether HLA type influences TCRB rearrangement remained unresolved here. Cells with high TCR expression could be over-represented when cDNA is sequenced.

This clone was counted only a few times. Its cognate antigen is unknown. Naive, central memory, regulatory and stem cell-like memory cells within the CD4+ compartment were sorted using CD45RO/CCR7/CD25/CD127/CD95/CD27. The CDR3 runs to 18 residues. The germline gives CDR1 SGHRS, CDR2 YFSETQ. The V gene end was trimmed by 1 base and the J gene end by 0 bases; junction bases not matched to a gene: 5. Expressed TCRB transcripts were sequenced because the isolated RNA had all been reverse transcribed beforehand. Method: immunoSEQ multiplex PCR; TCRdb's copy keeps in-frame clones and lacks some. The sample includes about 930,000 clones, roughly 16% of them seen just once.

Sequencing was done on a sample of naive CD4+ T cells from blood. The chain employs TRBV5-1 and TRBJ2-4; 12 bases agree with TRBD2. The receptor was isolated from a young woman in good health. The CDR3 spells CASSLPSGRAGAKNIQYF. The CDR3 DNA reads TGCGCCAGCAGCTTGCCTAGCGGGAGGGCCGGAGCCAAAAACATTCAGTACTTC.